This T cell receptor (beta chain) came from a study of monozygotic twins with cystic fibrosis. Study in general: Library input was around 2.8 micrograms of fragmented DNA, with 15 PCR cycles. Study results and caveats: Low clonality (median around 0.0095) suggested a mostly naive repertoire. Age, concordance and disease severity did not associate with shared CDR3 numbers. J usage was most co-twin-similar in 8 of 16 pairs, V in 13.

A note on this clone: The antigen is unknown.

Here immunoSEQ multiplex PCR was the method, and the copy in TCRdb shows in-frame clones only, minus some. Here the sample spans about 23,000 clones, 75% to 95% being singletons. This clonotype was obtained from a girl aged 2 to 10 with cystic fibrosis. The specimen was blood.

The CDR3 nucleotides read TGTGCCATCAGTGAGTCTGACAGGGGAAGAGGCTATGGCTACACCTTC. Translation: CAISESDRGRGYGYTF. The chain has TRBV10-3 and TRBJ1-2, with TRBD1 identical over 8 bases. Germline trimming cut 0 bases from V and 4 bases from J; bases unmatched to any gene: 7. The CDR3 is made up of 16 amino acids. The germline V gene encodes CDR1 ENHRY and CDR2 SYGVKD.